This TCR beta chain was captured by sequencing in a study of CD8+CD57+ T cells in acquired aplastic anemia. All patients picked for sequencing had shown, by flow cytometry, an expansion of CD8+CD57+ cells. TCR beta VDJ and CDR3 profiles were obtained from a genomic DNA template. TCRdb passed the reads through MiXCR, listing each CDR3 protein once. The sample shows 300,000 or so distinct CDR3 sequences, approximately 60% of them seen only once. The CDR3 runs to 14 residues. Germline values: CDR1 SEHNR, CDR2 FQNEAQ (reference sequence). The germline V and J ends were trimmed by 3 bases and 3 bases, with 12 bases remaining between them.

The specimen sequenced was sorted CD4+, CD8+, or CD8+CD57+ T cells (not recorded which) from PBMCs. This clonotype was obtained from a human donor with aplastic anemia. The chain links TRBV7-9 to TRBJ2-7; D is possibly TRBD2 (6 bases). CDR3 amino acids: CASSFVDGSYEQYF. CDR3 sequence (DNA): TGTGCCAGCAGCTTCGTTGACGGGAGCTACGAGCAGTACTTC.